This paragraph reports one TCR beta chain. The antigen remains unidentified. The length of the CDR3 is 15 residues. Germline V gene data show CDR1 as GTSNPN and CDR2 as SVGIG (reference sequence). V dropped 1 base and J dropped 4; count of bases not matched to a gene: 9. The data were taken from a study of glioma-infiltrating T cells after dendritic cell vaccination. Study-wide background: Three intradermal dendritic cell vaccine injections were given every two weeks.

General study findings and limits: Only a small number of patients had complete blood and tumor samples. Survival was not directly related to TCR clonality in these patients.

Assay: immunoSEQ multiplex PCR; the TCRdb copy retains only in-frame clones and omits some. The sample consists of under 130,000 clones, 90% of them appearing once. The time point was: after dendritic cell vaccination, including at tumor progression/relapse. Fresh-frozen tumor tissue and more than two years of survival data were available for all. Specimen: blood, collected after dendritic cell vaccination. The gene calls are TRBV30 and TRBJ1-1, with 7 nucleotides matching TRBD1. The sequence was collected from a human donor with glioblastoma. The CDR3 sequence: CAWSGRQGKVTEAFF. The CDR3 bases are TGTGCCTGGAGTGGGAGACAGGGTAAAGTCACTGAAGCTTTCTTT.